This T cell receptor (beta chain) was retrieved from a study of PD-L1 blockade in urothelial cancer. Background on the study: Patients arrived having already received 0 to 3 prior chemotherapy regimens.

Whole-study results and caveats: A below-median TCR clonality in blood before treatment predicted better survival.

Of note for this clone: Its cognate antigen is unknown.

The assay was immunoSEQ multiplex PCR, and TCRdb's table has in-frame clones only and misses some. The profile covers some 71,000 clones, with roughly 86% appearing a single time and under 15% taken by the ten largest. The time point denotes: pretreatment peripheral blood. Germline-derived CDR1 and CDR2 are SGHTA and FQGNSA. Trimming removed 5 bases from V and 5 bases from J; junction bases left unmatched: 8. The CDR3 runs to 16 residues. The origin of this receptor is a man aged 55 to 70 with urothelial cancer. The genes are TRBV7-2 and TRBJ2-5; 13 positions agree with TRBD2. Sequences were derived from PBMCs, sampled around atezolizumab (anti-PD-L1) treatment. In DNA, the CDR3 is TGTGCCAGCAGCGTCACTAGCGGGGGGGCCATGGAGACCCAGTACTTC. It encodes CASSVTSGGAMETQYF.